This is a list of T cell receptor beta chains from one sample in a study of blood T cell repertoires in COVID-19. Clones were read by immunoSEQ multiplex PCR, and TCRdb kept only the in-frame ones, dropping some. The sample has about 220,000 clones; about 83% are singletons. Material: PBMCs or T cells enriched from blood (not recorded which). The receptor set was obtained from a woman between 50 and 59 years old who had been exposed to COVID-19. CDR3s include the opening cysteine and the closing phenylalanine or tryptophan. Fields, in order: V gene, clone size, J gene, D gene, CDR3 protein, CDR3 DNA. D genes are given only for firm matches. Clone size, where shown, is once, few, many, or a class for clones that have expanded.

>TRBV29-1|NA|TRBJ1-1|NA
CSVERGSEAFF
TGCAGCGTTGAAAGGGGAAGTGAAGCTTTCTTT
>TRBV5-1|few|TRBJ2-5|NA
CASSSVGAEGETQYF
TGCGCCAGCAGCTCCGTAGGCGCGGAGGGGGAGACCCAGTACTTC
>TRBV19|NA|TRBJ1-1|TRBD1
CASSPRGAGAFF
TGTGCCAGTAGCCCCAGGGGGGCTGGGGCTTTCTTT
>TRBV7-8|NA|TRBJ1-1|NA
CATNGGGEDTEAFF
TGTGCCACAAACGGGGGGGGAGAGGACACTGAAGCTTTCTTT
>TRBV21-1|NA|TRBJ1-2|NA
CASSRGHPSPFSGYTF
TGTGCCAGCAGCAGGGGCCATCCATCCCCTTTTTCTGGCTACACCTTC
>TRBV9|once|TRBJ2-1|TRBD2
CASSVGASGEYEQFF
TGTGCCAGCAGCGTAGGGGCTAGCGGGGAGTATGAGCAGTTCTTC
>TRBV24-1|NA|TRBJ2-5|NA
CATSAGETQYF
TGTGCCACCAGTGCGGGGGAGACCCAGTACTTC
>TRBV7-8|NA|TRBJ2-7|TRBD2
CASSPGLAGGMSSYEQYF
TGTGCCAGCAGCCCCGGACTAGCGGGGGGGATGAGCTCCTACGAGCAGTACTTC
>TRBV2|NA|TRBJ2-3|TRBD2
CASRGASGVGTQYF
TGTGCCAGCAGGGGGGCTAGCGGGGTGGGTACGCAGTATTTT
>TRBV13|NA|TRBJ1-2|NA
CASSPTPRTATYGYTF
TGTGCCAGCAGCCCCACCCCCCGGACAGCTACTTATGGCTACACCTTC
>TRBV29-1|NA|TRBJ2-7|NA
CSVGQGKSYEQYF
TGCAGCGTTGGGCAGGGAAAGTCCTACGAGCAGTACTTC
>TRBV19|NA|TRBJ1-1|TRBD1
CASSPGQGFTTEAFF
TGTGCCAGTAGTCCGGGACAGGGGTTTACCACTGAAGCTTTCTTT
>TRBV5-1|NA|TRBJ2-7|TRBD1
CASSLNTGTVPYEQYF
TGCGCCAGCAGCTTGAATACCGGGACAGTTCCCTACGAGCAGTACTTC
>TRBV10-3|few|TRBJ1-4|TRBD1
CAIGQGREKLFF
TGTGCCATCGGACAGGGAAGGGAAAAACTGTTTTTT
>TRBV10-1|few|TRBJ2-1|NA
CASSEFRGGYEQFF
TGCGCCAGCAGTGAGTTTAGGGGAGGCTATGAGCAGTTCTTC
>TRBV7-9|NA|TRBJ2-1|TRBD2
CASSLGLGADEQFF
TGTGCCAGCAGTCTGGGACTAGGGGCGGATGAGCAGTTCTTC
>TRBV3-1/TRBV3-2|NA|TRBJ2-1|TRBD1
CASSLGTGFEGNEQFF
TGTGCCAGCAGCCTCGGGACAGGGTTCGAGGGCAATGAGCAGTTCTTC
>TRBV12-3/TRBV12-4|NA|TRBJ2-3|NA
CASSLMAADTQYF
TGTGCCAGCAGTTTAATGGCCGCAGATACGCAGTATTTT
>TRBV13|NA|TRBJ1-2|NA
CASSLRGRATVNYGYTF
TGTGCCAGCAGCTTAAGAGGCCGCGCGACAGTCAACTATGGCTACACCTTC
>TRBV19|NA|TRBJ1-2|TRBD1
CASQDRAAGYTF
TGTGCCAGCCAGGACAGGGCCGCTGGCTACACCTTC
>TRBV11-3|NA|TRBJ2-6|TRBD1
CASSQGAGANVLTF
TGTGCCAGCAGCCAGGGGGCTGGGGCCAACGTCCTGACTTTC
>TRBV5-6|NA|TRBJ2-2|TRBD2
CASSRKLAGNTGELFF
TGTGCCAGCAGCCGCAAACTAGCGGGAAACACCGGGGAGCTGTTTTTT
>TRBV5-6|once|TRBJ1-3|NA
CASSLPASSGNTIYF
TGTGCCAGCAGCTTACCAGCGAGCTCTGGAAACACCATATATTTT
>TRBV3-1/TRBV3-2|NA|TRBJ2-3|NA
CASSRRPGGVTDTQYF
TGTGCCAGCAGCCGCCGCCCAGGAGGGGTGACAGATACGCAGTATTTT
>TRBV3-1/TRBV3-2|NA|TRBJ1-1|TRBD1
CASRLGQRAMNTEAFF
TGTGCCAGCAGGTTGGGACAGAGAGCAATGAACACTGAAGCTTTCTTT
>TRBV3-1/TRBV3-2|many|TRBJ1-5|NA
CASSLEGQPQHF
TGTGCCAGCAGTTTGGAGGGTCAGCCCCAGCATTTT
>TRBV4-3|NA|TRBJ1-2|NA
CASSQVVSYGYTF
TGCGCCAGCAGCCAAGTAGTTAGCTATGGCTACACCTTC
>TRBV5-1|once|TRBJ2-7|TRBD1
CASSLGWTGGEQYF
TGCGCCAGCAGCTTGGGCTGGACAGGGGGGGAGCAGTACTTC
>TRBV6-5|once|TRBJ2-1|NA
CASSLNEQFF
TGTGCCAGCAGCCTTAATGAGCAGTTCTTC
>TRBV27|NA|TRBJ2-6|NA
CASSPFGRGAPALAGANVLTF
TGTGCCAGCAGTCCCTTCGGCAGGGGGGCCCCGGCCCTCGCTGGGGCCAACGTCCTGACTTTC
>TRBV30|once|TRBJ2-6|NA
CALYLSGANVLTF
TGTGCCCTGTACTTGTCTGGGGCCAACGTCCTGACTTTC
>TRBV6-2/TRBV6-3|NA|TRBJ2-5|NA
CASSYSPEETQYF
TGTGCCAGCAGTTACTCCCCAGAAGAGACCCAGTACTTC
>TRBV4-1|NA|TRBJ1-1|TRBD1
CASSQPPGQGTANTEAFF
TGCGCCAGCAGCCAACCTCCGGGACAGGGGACGGCGAACACTGAAGCTTTCTTT
>TRBV7-2|NA|TRBJ1-1|NA
CASSPEQGRNTEAFF
TGTGCCAGCAGCCCCGAACAGGGCCGGAACACTGAAGCTTTCTTT
>TRBV18|NA|TRBJ1-4|NA
CASSPGTGYEKLFF
TGTGCCAGCTCACCGGGCACAGGGTATGAAAAACTGTTTTTT
>TRBV3-1/TRBV3-2|NA|TRBJ1-1|TRBD1
CASSAQPQGAGTEAFF
TGTGCCAGCAGCGCACAACCTCAGGGGGCCGGTACTGAAGCTTTCTTT
>TRBV28|few|TRBJ1-2|NA
CASSPTWGHNYGYTF
TGTGCCAGCAGTCCCACTTGGGGGCATAACTATGGCTACACCTTC
>TRBV11-3|once|TRBJ1-1|NA
CASSGASTEAFF
TGTGCCAGCAGCGGGGCGAGCACTGAAGCTTTCTTT
>TRBV20-1|few|TRBJ1-2|NA
CSAQASSLYTF
TGCAGTGCCCAGGCGAGCAGCTTATACACCTTC
>TRBV12-3/TRBV12-4|few|TRBJ1-1|NA
CASRRARNTEAFF
TGTGCCAGCAGACGAGCCCGGAACACTGAAGCTTTCTTT
>TRBV4-2|NA|TRBJ1-1|TRBD1
CASSQVGGPGTEAFF
TGTGCCAGCAGCCAGGTAGGGGGCCCCGGTACTGAAGCTTTCTTT
>TRBV2|NA|TRBJ1-3|NA
CASSDLSSGNTIYF
TGTGCCAGCAGTGACTTGAGCTCTGGAAACACCATATATTTT
>TRBV5-1|NA|TRBJ1-1|TRBD1
CASSLAAQGGTEAFF
TGCGCCAGCAGCTTGGCGGCACAGGGGGGCACTGAAGCTTTCTTT
>TRBV9|few|TRBJ2-2|NA
CASSVYTGELFF
TGTGCCAGCAGCGTCTACACCGGGGAGCTGTTTTTT
>TRBV6-1|NA|TRBJ1-2|TRBD1
CASSEWTGGGYGYTF
TGTGCCAGCAGTGAGTGGACAGGAGGAGGGTATGGCTACACCTTC
>TRBV5-1|NA|TRBJ1-1|TRBD1
CASSLGQGLPEAFF
TGCGCCAGCAGCTTAGGACAGGGGCTCCCTGAAGCTTTCTTT